This TCR beta chain was sequenced during a study of cytomegalovirus exposure and HLA in healthy donors. The CDR3 length is 15 residues. Per the germline V gene, CDR1 is MDHEN and CDR2 is SYDVKM. V trimming: 5 bases; J trimming: 5 bases; junction bases outside the gene matches: 8. Note on this clone: Its antigen is unknown.

This PCR relied on a set of 60 Vbeta primers and 13 Jbeta primers. Libraries were prepared by immunoSEQ multiplex PCR; TCRdb keeps only in-frame clonotypes and omits some of them. The sample has approximately 140,000 clones; around 82% are singletons. Study conclusions and caveats: Further analysis, carried out later, found HLA-associated TCR beta chains more clonally expanded than equally common other chains.

This receptor was obtained from a woman between 40 and 50 years old in good health and CMV-seropositive. This chain uses TRBV28 with TRBJ2-5; 10 bases are shared with TRBD2. The sequenced sample was PBMCs. CDR3 region: CASSQAGGPGETQYF. The CDR3 coding sequence is TGTGCCAGCAGTCAAGCGGGAGGGCCGGGGGAGACCCAGTACTTC. The complete variable domain, with remaining parts taken from reference TRBV28 and TRBJ2-5, reads DVKVTQSSRYLVKRTGEKVFLECVQDMDHENMFWYRQDPGLGLRLIYFSYDVKMKEKGDIPEGYSVSREKKERFSLILESASTNQTSMYLCASSQAGGPGETQYFGPGTRLLVL.